The 11 T cell receptor beta chains below come from one sample, sequenced in a study of blood T cell repertoires in COVID-19. Profiled with immunoSEQ multiplex PCR; TCRdb holds only in-frame clones, not every one. This sample yields some 240,000 clones, of which approximately 85% are seen a single time; about 2.5% belongs to the top ten. Sequencing used peripheral blood. Receptors were obtained from a woman between 65 and 79 years old with COVID-19, enrolled during active disease.

The chain links TRBV7-2 to TRBJ1-5, with D possibly TRBD1 on 6 matching bases. Germline values: CDR1 SGHTA, CDR2 FQGNSA. Trimming took off 2 bases at V and 1 base at J, with 9 bases between the two ends. The CDR3 covers 15 residues. CDR3 nucleotides: TGTGCCAGCAGCTTAAACAGGGAGAGCAATCAGCCCCAGCATTTT. Its translation: CASSLNRESNQPQHF.

In this sample, this clone turned up a few times. This chain uses TRBV3-1 (or the pseudogene TRBV3-2) with TRBJ2-5; TRBD2 matches 9 bases. Germline V lookup: CDR1 LGHDT, CDR2 YNNKEL (reference sequence). The CDR3 runs 15 residues. With 3 bases clipped from V and 4 bases from J, the junction kept 6 bases outside the gene matches. CDR3 nucleotides: TGTGCCAGCAGCCAGGGCGGGGGGGCCGGAGAGACCCAGTACTTC. Translated, it gives CASSQGGGAGETQYF.

This sequence joins TRBV19 and TRBJ1-5; TRBD1 agrees at 8 bases. V shed 7 bases, J shed 3 bases, and the junction held 14 bases outside the gene matches. CDR3 length equals 17 residues. Germline CDR1 reads LNHDA; CDR2 reads SQIVND (reference sequence). For the CDR3, the DNA is TGTGCCAGTACCAGCCTCTCCGGGACAGGCTACAATCAGCCCCAGCATTTT. Protein sequence: CASTSLSGTGYNQPQHF.

This sequence joins TRBV19 and TRBJ1-4; D unclear. CDR3 size: 15 residues. Germline-derived CDR1 and CDR2 are LNHDA and SQIVND (reference sequence). V lost 6 bases and J 7 bases, leaving 18 bases between the germline ends. The CDR3 DNA follows: TGTGCCAGTAGGCACGGACTCCCCGAGGTTGAAAAACTGTTTTTT. This encodes CASRHGLPEVEKLFF.

The chain couples TRBV5-3 to TRBJ1-2, with TRBD1 as a possible D gene (5 bases). TRBV5-3 is an open reading frame, and its role is uncertain. Trimming left V 3 bases short and J 2 bases short, with 17 bases between. This CDR3 has 16 amino acids. The CDR3, as DNA: TGTGCCAGAAGCTCTCCAAACCGCGACAGAAACTATGGCTACACCTTC. It is translated as CARSSPNRDRNYGYTF.

This clone came up a few times. The chain joins TRBV11-3 to TRBJ2-5; 7 positions match TRBD2. The trim removed 4 bases at V and 2 bases at J, leaving 4 bases unmatched. CDR3 length: 14 amino acids. Looked up from germline, CDR1 is SGHNT and CDR2 is YENEEA. This chain's CDR3 is CASSSWGGQETQYF. The CDR3 bases are TGTGCCAGCAGCTCCTGGGGAGGGCAAGAGACCCAGTACTTC.

V usage is TRBV6-5 and J usage is TRBJ2-7; 8 bases fit TRBD1. With 7 bases clipped from V and 2 bases from J, the junction kept 7 bases outside the gene matches. The CDR3 is 14 residues long. From germline, CDR1 is MNHEY and CDR2 SVGAGI. CDR3 DNA: TGTGCCAGCAACTCGGACAGGGCGCCCTACGAGCAGTACTTC. This encodes CASNSDRAPYEQYF.

The chain is built from TRBV7-2 and TRBJ1-2, with a tentative D call TRBD1 (6 bases). Germline V lookup: CDR1 SGHTA, CDR2 FQGNSA. This CDR3 region has 15 residues. The V gene lost 5 bases and the J gene lost 4 bases, with 17 bases spanning the gap. The chain's CDR3 is CASSRAGEGTYGYTF. The DNA of the CDR3 is TGTGCCAGCAGCAGAGCAGGGGAGGGGACCTATGGCTACACCTTC.

The chain links TRBV6-2 or TRBV6-3 to TRBJ2-1; 8 bases match TRBD2. V shed 2 bases, J shed 7 bases, and the junction held 10 bases outside the gene matches. Germline CDR1 and CDR2: MNHEY and SVGEGT. This CDR3 comprises 16 residues. The CDR3 is CASSYGRGAGENEQFF. For the CDR3, the DNA is TGTGCCAGCAGTTACGGCCGTGGAGCGGGAGAGAATGAGCAGTTCTTC.

This clone was found once. The CDR3 coding sequence is TGTGCCAGCAGCTTTGGAAGTCGGGAAAACACCATATATTTT. Translating it yields CASSFGSRENTIYF. V and J are TRBV7-6 and TRBJ1-3; D gene unclear. Germline CDR1 is SGHVS and CDR2 is FNYEAQ. V was cut by 3 bases and J by 6 bases, with 12 bases left in between. This CDR3 comprises 14 residues. Combining the CDR3 with reference TRBV7-6 and TRBJ1-3 gives the whole variable domain GAGVSQSPRYKVTKRGQDVALRCDPISGHVSLYWYRQALGQGPEFLTYFNYEAQQDKSGLPNDRFSAERPEGSISTLTIQRTEQRDSAMYRCASSFGSRENTIYFGEGSWLTVV.

The genes are TRBV6-5 and TRBJ2-2, with D unresolved. The CDR3 contains 12 residues. V lost 5 bases and J 6 bases, leaving 7 bases between the germline ends. Germline V lookup: CDR1 MNHEY, CDR2 SVGAGI. The CDR3 region is CASSPTAGELFF. CDR3 nucleotides: TGTGCCAGCAGTCCCACGGCCGGGGAGCTGTTTTTT.